This entry concerns a single T cell receptor beta chain. This clonotype was seen a handful of times. Its antigen is unknown. Base qualities are not recorded, but no much larger clone differs from it by a single base. The CDR3 sequence holds 15 residues, the cysteine and phenylalanine included. Only the CDR3 DNA stays, 45 bases, in frame from base 1. The germline V gene provides CDR1 MGHRA and CDR2 YSYEKL. Unmatched junction bases come to 7, with V trimmed by 6 bases and J by 7 bases. This record comes from a study of blood T cells in healthy people across ages (dated by TCRdb to about 2015). Context from the whole study: In model experiments, roughly one uniquely barcoded TCR beta cDNA molecule per two T cells was captured by template switching. For two donors (one aged 18 to 29 and one aged 80 or older), the study analyzed two additional independent replicas of 1 million unique cDNA reads from the same blood draw. To avoid experimental bias, donors of different ages were spread randomly across the sequencing lanes. Using deep sequencing normalized with unique cDNA molecular identifiers, the study measured how TCR beta repertoire diversity changes with age. The donors were divided into four age groups: young (average around 17 years), middle-aged (approximately 42), aged (approximately 64) and long-lived (82).

Summary of the overall study and its limitations: Estimates of total diversity from one million sequenced T cells were regarded as lower bounds and underestimates. Since profiling was done on bulk unsorted PBMCs, naive and antigen-experienced compartments could not be conclusively compared. Donor CMV infection status was unknown, potentially confounding age-related changes in expanded clonotypes. Compared with the aged group, more naive CD4+ T cells, fewer expanded clones and increased TCR diversity were shown by the long-lived group, suggesting age selection. Observed TCR beta diversity per million T cells fell roughly linearly with age, and a significant reduction was already apparent by age approximately 40. The percentage of naive T cells measured by flow cytometry correlated strongly with observed TCR beta diversity.

Library creation used 5' RACE. The sample was run on an Illumina HiSeq 2500. A second PCR of about 7 to 12 cycles was run with a J-beta primer mix and a sample-barcoded 5' primer. Each TCR beta cDNA molecule received a unique molecular identifier from a template-switch 5' adaptor carrying 12 random nucleotides. Each sample yielded at least 2.5 million CDR3-containing paired-end reads. First-strand cDNA synthesis was performed from all RNA using the Mint cDNA synthesis kit, with priming by a TRBC-specific oligonucleotide. All cDNA was treated with uracil-DNA glycosylase and then went through a first 18-cycle PCR with the universal primers M1SS and BC2_uni_R. On the authors' methods: Each sample was normalized by randomly selecting 1 million high-quality reads, each carrying a distinct molecular identifier. Reads with shared molecular identifiers were discarded instead of being binned into consensus sequences. CDR3 identification, clonotype clustering and error correction used MiTCR with a Q25 quality threshold and the strictest error-elimination algorithm. A nonparametric unseen species model using Euler transformation provided a lower-bound estimate of total TCR beta diversity. TCRdb redid the processing of the public reads, applying fastp at Q25 and MiXCR, and retained in-frame beta chains. Rows are unified per CDR3 protein, each entry keeping the most common DNA and genes. The V and J calls reflect TCRdb's pipeline rather than the authors' work. The sample table shows 1.4 million to 1.5 million distinct CDR3 sequences, and 35% to 45% are seen once. Roughly 7.7% of the sample rests with the top ten.

The approximately 40 donors, aged about 6 to 100 years, were systemically healthy Caucasian individuals from Russia. Around 9.8 milliliters of peripheral blood were collected from each donor into EDTA-treated Vacutainer tubes. Ficoll-Paque density-gradient centrifugation was used to isolate PBMCs, with at least 6 million obtained per sample. Total RNA was extracted from PBMCs with Trizol reagent, with at least 5 micrograms obtained per sample. For every donor, flow cytometry on a PBMC aliquot measured the percentage of naive CD45RAhigh/CD27high T cells. The clonotype was recovered from a woman aged 18-29 years in good health. The sequencing input was blood. The rearranged chain carries TRBV4-1 and TRBJ2-1; TRBD2 fits 12 bases in the junction. This receptor carries the CDR3 CASRPTSGGKNEQFF. The nucleotides read TGCGCCAGCAGACCAACTAGCGGGGGGAAGAATGAGCAGTTCTTC.